This is a list of T cell receptor beta chains from one sample in a study of breast tumors, draining lymph nodes, adjacent tissues. Each CDR3 protein gets one entry after TCRdb re-called the multiplex PCR reads with MiXCR. The table lists approximately 100,000 distinct CDR3 sequences, roughly 33% of them singletons. The specimen was axillary lymph node tissue. These receptors all stem from a female donor with breast cancer. Some clones in this sample may be carry-over from other donors' samples. Both conserved end residues are part of each CDR3. D genes are given only for firm matches. Some rows have no size entry. The others give once, few or many, or a class for an expanded clone.

j_call d_call clone_size v_call cdr3_nt cdr3_aa
TRBJ1-5 - many TRBV10-2 TGCGCCAGCACCGAGGGGGTGGGGGAACAGAGCAATCAGCCCCAGCATTTT CASTEGVGEQSNQPQHF
TRBJ1-6 - many TRBV6-5 TGTGCCAGTTCCGATAGGGGAGGAGATTCACCCCTCCACTTT CASSDRGGDSPLHF
TRBJ2-2 TRBD2 many TRBV5-1 TGCGCCAGCAGCTTGGTATCTAGCGGGAAGAACACCGGGGAGCTGTTTTTT CASSLVSSGKNTGELFF
TRBJ1-6 TRBD1 many TRBV25-1 TGTGCCAGCAGTGCGGGGGACAGGGAGAATTCACCCCTCCACTTT CASSAGDRENSPLHF
TRBJ2-5 - many TRBV20-1 TGCAGTGCTCGACAGAAGACCCAGTACTTC CSARQKTQYF
TRBJ1-3 - many TRBV5-1 TGCGCCAGCACCCTTGGGGCAGGGATGACCGACTCTGGAAACACCATATATTTT CASTLGAGMTDSGNTIYF
TRBJ1-5 - few TRBV28 TGTGCCAGCAGTTCTAGGGCAGGGGATAGCAATCAGCCCCAGCATTTT CASSSRAGDSNQPQHF
TRBJ2-1 - - TRBV7-2 TGTGCCAGCAGCCCCGCGGGGGCCATCGGGGGGCTGTTCTTC CASSPAGAIGGLFF
TRBJ2-1 TRBD2 many TRBV11-2 TGTGCCAGCAGCTCCCCTCGGGCGGGAGAGTTGTACAATGAGCAGTTCTTC CASSSPRAGELYNEQFF
TRBJ2-3 TRBD1 once TRBV15 TGTGCCACCAGCACTCGGACAGGGAGCACAGATACGCAGTATTTT CATSTRTGSTDTQYF
TRBJ1-2 TRBD1 few TRBV27 TGTGCCAGCGGAACCGGGACAGGGGCCTATGGCCACACCTTC CASGTGTGAYGHTF
TRBJ2-7 TRBD2 many TRBV28 TGTGCCAGCAGTATAGCGGGAGGGGCCTACGAGCAGTACTTC CASSIAGGAYEQYF
TRBJ2-6 - many TRBV19 TGTGCCAGTAGTATAAGCAGCTCTGGGGCCAACGTCCTGACTTTC CASSISSSGANVLTF
TRBJ1-2 TRBD1 many TRBV6-5 TGTGCCAGCAGTCAAGGGACAGTCAATGGCTACACCTTC CASSQGTVNGYTF
TRBJ2-4 TRBD2 - TRBV28 TGTGCCAGCAGCTCCGGGACTAGCCTTACCAAAAACATTCAGTACTTC CASSSGTSLTKNIQYF